This TCR beta chain appears in the sequencing data of a study of human T cells and chemical hapten exposure. TCRdb analysed the RACE reads with MiXCR anew, one entry per CDR3 protein. This sample yields just over 95,000 distinct CDR3 sequences, of which around 25% are seen a single time; about 9.4% belongs to the top ten. General observations from the study: Donors in the study had alopecia, meaning their immune response may differ from healthy people's.

The CDR3 consists of 13 residues. CDR1 and CDR2 (germline): MDHEN, SYDVKM. The V gene lost 6 bases and the J gene lost 12 bases, with 18 bases spanning the gap. A remark on this clonotype: As yet, its antigen is unknown.

Stated time point: patch test 3, about 24 weeks after DPC sensitization. Treatment of the sample: therapeutic diphenylcyclopropenone sensitization with weekly scalp DPC. V and J are TRBV28 and TRBJ2-1; maybe TRBD2 (5 bases). This specimen was whole blood, taken in connection with sensitization to the hapten diphenylcyclopropenone (DPC). The receptor was isolated from a man aged 35-49 years with alopecia areata. Some clones in this sample may be carry-over from other donors' samples. The CDR3 DNA reads TGTGCCAGCAGCCCCAACCTCCGCGGGTCGCAGTTCTTC. Encoded protein: CASSPNLRGSQFF.